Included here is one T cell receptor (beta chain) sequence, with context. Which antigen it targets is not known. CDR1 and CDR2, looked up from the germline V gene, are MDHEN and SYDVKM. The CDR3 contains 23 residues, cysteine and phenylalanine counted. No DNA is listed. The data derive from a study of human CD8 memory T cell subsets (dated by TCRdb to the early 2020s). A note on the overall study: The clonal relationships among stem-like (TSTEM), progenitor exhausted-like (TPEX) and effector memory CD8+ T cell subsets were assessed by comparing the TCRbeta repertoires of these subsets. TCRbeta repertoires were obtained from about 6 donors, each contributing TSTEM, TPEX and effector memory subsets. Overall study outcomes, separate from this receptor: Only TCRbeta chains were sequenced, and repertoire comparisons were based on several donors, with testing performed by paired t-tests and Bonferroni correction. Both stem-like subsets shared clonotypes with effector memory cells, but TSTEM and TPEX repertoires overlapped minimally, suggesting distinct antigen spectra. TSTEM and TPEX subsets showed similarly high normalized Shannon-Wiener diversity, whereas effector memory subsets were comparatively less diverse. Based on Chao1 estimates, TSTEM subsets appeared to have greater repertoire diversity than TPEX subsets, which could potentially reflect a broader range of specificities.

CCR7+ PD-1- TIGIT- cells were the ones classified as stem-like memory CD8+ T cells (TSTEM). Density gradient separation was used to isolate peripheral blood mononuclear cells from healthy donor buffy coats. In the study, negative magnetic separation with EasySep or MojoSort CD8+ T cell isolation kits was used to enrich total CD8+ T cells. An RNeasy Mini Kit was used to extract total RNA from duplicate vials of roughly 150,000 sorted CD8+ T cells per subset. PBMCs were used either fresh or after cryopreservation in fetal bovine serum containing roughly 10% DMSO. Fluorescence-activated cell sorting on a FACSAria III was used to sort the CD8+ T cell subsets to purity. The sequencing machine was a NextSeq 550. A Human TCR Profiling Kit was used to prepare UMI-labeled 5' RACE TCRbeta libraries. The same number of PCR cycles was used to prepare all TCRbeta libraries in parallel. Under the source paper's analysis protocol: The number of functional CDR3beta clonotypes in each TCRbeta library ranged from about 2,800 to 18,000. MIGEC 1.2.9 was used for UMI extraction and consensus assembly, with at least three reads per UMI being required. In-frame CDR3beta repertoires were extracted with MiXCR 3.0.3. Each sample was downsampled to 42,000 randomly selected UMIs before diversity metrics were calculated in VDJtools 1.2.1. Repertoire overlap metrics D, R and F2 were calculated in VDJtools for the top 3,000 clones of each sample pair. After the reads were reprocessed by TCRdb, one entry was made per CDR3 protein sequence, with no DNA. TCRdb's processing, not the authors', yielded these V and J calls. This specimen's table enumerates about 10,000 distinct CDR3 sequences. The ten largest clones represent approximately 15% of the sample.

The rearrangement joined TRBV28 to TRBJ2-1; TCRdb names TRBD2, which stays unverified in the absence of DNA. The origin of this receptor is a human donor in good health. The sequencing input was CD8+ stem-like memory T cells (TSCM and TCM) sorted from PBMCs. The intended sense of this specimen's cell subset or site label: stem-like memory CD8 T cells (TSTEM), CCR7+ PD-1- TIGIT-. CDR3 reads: CASSLMQQLAGLAGGSSYNEQFF. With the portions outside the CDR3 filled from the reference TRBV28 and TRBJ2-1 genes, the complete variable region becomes DVKVTQSSRYLVKRTGEKVFLECVQDMDHENMFWYRQDPGLGLRLIYFSYDVKMKEKGDIPEGYSVSREKKERFSLILESASTNQTSMYLCASSLMQQLAGLAGGSSYNEQFFGPGTRLTVL.